The 29 T cell receptor beta chains in this list originate from one sample, sequenced in a study of vaccination effects on CD4 cells after COVID-19. Repertoires were generated with immunoSEQ multiplex PCR, while TCRdb's copy carries only in-frame clones and drops some. Of 35,000 to 55,000 clones in the sample, just over 75% are singletons; the top ten hold 3% to 4%. It was after roughly ten days of culture that CD4+ T cells were isolated. The person had a PCR-confirmed SARS-CoV-2 infection during March to December 2020. Two-dose BNT162b2 or mRNA-1273 vaccination was given to participants. What these receptors recognize is not known. The specimen comprised CD4+ T cells from PBMCs cultured without peptide, sampled after COVID-19 vaccination. The receptor source for this set is a human donor who had a prior SARS-CoV-2 infection.

The V call is TRBV20-1, the J call TRBJ1-1, with D hard to call. Trimming shortened V by 2 bases and J by 1 base, and 2 bases separated the two germline ends. Germline values: CDR1 DFQATT, CDR2 SNEGSKA (reference sequence). The CDR3 length is 11 residues. CDR3 coding DNA: TGCAGTGCTAGACAGAACACTGAAGCTTTCTTT. Protein: CSARQNTEAFF.

This chain uses TRBV7-8 with TRBJ1-5; TRBD1 matches 8 bases. The CDR3 is 16 amino acids. Germline CDR1 reads SGHVS; CDR2 reads FQNEAQ. J lost 2 bases, V lost 2 bases, and 5 bases had no gene match. The CDR3 bases are TGTGCCAGCAGCTTACAGGGGGCCCTTGGCAATCAGCCCCAGCATTTT. Translation gives CASSLQGALGNQPQHF.

This chain uses TRBV5-4 with TRBJ2-7; 13 bases agree with TRBD2. Trimming removed 3 bases from V and 5 bases from J; junction bases left unmatched: 17. The CDR3 contains 19 residues. Germline V gene data show CDR1 as SGHNT and CDR2 as YYREEE (reference sequence). This CDR3 reads CASSSSTIGLAGEGDEQYF. CDR3 coding DNA: TGTGCCAGCAGCTCCTCGACAATCGGACTAGCGGGAGAGGGAGACGAGCAGTACTTC.

Only one count was recorded for this clone. The chain recombines TRBV19 with TRBJ1-5; tentatively, D is TRBD1 (5 bases). Looked up from germline, CDR1 is LNHDA and CDR2 is SQIVND (reference sequence). The V end was cut by 5 bases, the J end by 3 bases, with 14 bases between. There are 15 residues in the CDR3. The CDR3 here is CASSDLGVVNQPQHF. The CDR3 nucleotides are TGTGCCAGTAGTGACTTGGGGGTGGTCAATCAGCCCCAGCATTTT. Based on the CDR3 plus reference TRBV19 and TRBJ1-5, the full variable domain is DGGITQSPKYLFRKEGQNVTLSCEQNLNHDAMYWYRQDPGQGLRLIYYSQIVNDFQKGDIAEGYSVSREKKESFPLTVTSAQKNPTAFYLCASSDLGVVNQPQHFGDGTRLSIL.

The chain uses TRBV14 and TRBJ2-7, with D unclear. The CDR3 consists of 14 residues. Trimming left V 1 base short and J 2 bases short, with 9 bases between. The germline gives CDR1 SGHDN, CDR2 FVKESK. The DNA for the CDR3 is TGTGCCAGCAGCCAAGGGCCCCCTCCCTACGAGCAGTACTTC. This sequence encodes CASSQGPPPYEQYF. The full variable domain, with the rest looked up from reference TRBV14 and TRBJ2-7, is EAGVTQFPSHSVIEKGQTVTLRCDPISGHDNLYWYRRVMGKEIKFLLHFVKESKQDESGMPNNRFLAERTGGTYSTLKVQPAELEDSGVYFCASSQGPPPYEQYFGPGTRLTVT.

The chain has TRBV7-9 and TRBJ2-7; 12 nucleotides agree with TRBD2. Trimming removed 5 bases from V and 3 bases from J; junction bases left unmatched: 2. Looked up from germline, CDR1 is SEHNR and CDR2 is FQNEAQ (reference sequence). This CDR3 has 14 amino acids. This CDR3 is CASSQTSGSYEQYF. The CDR3 DNA sequence: TGTGCCAGCAGCCAGACTAGCGGGAGCTACGAGCAGTACTTC.

This clone was found once. The V gene is TRBV3-1 (or the pseudogene TRBV3-2), the J gene TRBJ2-5; D gene unclear. The CDR3 consists of 14 residues. Germline V CDR1 and CDR2: LGHDT, YNNKEL (reference sequence). Between the trimmed V and J ends, which lost 0 bases and 3 bases, there was a span of 8 bases. The CDR3 spells CASSQDTAEETQYF. The CDR3 DNA is TGTGCCAGCAGCCAAGATACGGCGGAAGAGACCCAGTACTTC.

The CDR3 sequence: CASSTGRRFSGNTIYF. The CDR3 DNA sequence: TGTGCCAGTAGTACCGGCAGGCGATTCTCTGGAAACACCATATATTTT. The chain employs TRBV19 and TRBJ1-3; D gene unclear. Germline V gene data show CDR1 as LNHDA and CDR2 as SQIVND (reference sequence). The CDR3 spans 16 residues. V shed 4 bases and J shed 0 bases, with 13 bases lying between them.

The sample holds one count of this clone. This sequence joins TRBV11-2 and TRBJ2-1; 12 bases are shared with TRBD2. Germline values: CDR1 SGHAT, CDR2 FQNNGV. After removal of 2 bases from V and 7 bases from J, the junction contained 6 bases not matched to a gene. CDR3 length: 16 residues. CDR3 nucleotide sequence: TGTGCCAGCAGCTTACTGACTAGCGGGGGTGGGAATGAGCAGTTCTTC. Amino acid sequence: CASSLLTSGGGNEQFF. Supplemented by reference TRBV11-2 and TRBJ2-1, the full variable domain reads EAGVAQSPRYKIIEKRQSVAFWCNPISGHATLYWYQQILGQGPKLLIQFQNNGVVDDSQLPKDRFSAERLKGVDSTLKIQPAKLEDSAVYLCASSLLTSGGGNEQFFGPGTRLTVL.

The rearrangement links TRBV3-1 (or the pseudogene TRBV3-2) to TRBJ2-1; 7 nucleotides agree with TRBD2. J was trimmed by 4 bases and V by 4 bases; bases with no gene match: 13. Germline V gives CDR1 LGHDT, CDR2 YNNKEL (reference sequence). This CDR3 is built from 17 residues. The DNA of the CDR3 is TGTGCCAGCAGCCGCCTCAGCGGGGCCGGTCGGTACAATGAGCAGTTCTTC. Its translation is CASSRLSGAGRYNEQFF.

The chain joins TRBV30 to TRBJ2-2; 16 bases line up with TRBD2. Germline lookup yields CDR1 GTSNPN and CDR2 SVGIG (reference sequence). The CDR3 runs 19 residues. The V and J ends lost 2 bases and 4 bases, in that order; junction bases with no gene match: 10. Here the CDR3 reads CAWSLPGTSGGAGTGELFF. For the CDR3, the DNA is TGTGCCTGGAGTCTGCCCGGGACTAGCGGGGGGGCAGGCACCGGGGAGCTGTTTTTT.

V and J are TRBV7-2 and TRBJ2-7; maybe TRBD2 (7 bases). The CDR3 totals 14 residues. With 2 bases removed from V and 10 bases from J, the gap between germline ends came to 18 bases. In germline, CDR1 is SGHTA, CDR2 FQGNSA. CDR3 sequence: CASSLRTGGAEQYF. The CDR3 DNA reads as TGTGCCAGCAGCTTAAGGACTGGGGGGGCCGAACAGTACTTC.

The chain couples TRBV2 to TRBJ1-2; perhaps TRBD1 as D (6 bases). The CDR3 length is 14 residues. Trimming took off 8 bases at V and 4 bases at J, with 17 bases between the two ends. Germline V lookup: CDR1 SNHLY, CDR2 FYNNEI. CDR3 in DNA: TGTGCCAGCTGGGGGGGACAAGAGGGCTATGGCTACACCTTC. It is translated as CASWGGQEGYGYTF.

This clone was seen just once. The gene calls are TRBV27 and TRBJ2-7; 7 bases map to TRBD1. V lost 0 bases and J lost 1; bases outside the gene matches: 6. Germline CDR1 is MNHEY and CDR2 is SMNVEV (reference sequence). The CDR3 totals 16 residues. The CDR3 DNA sequence: TGTGCCAGCAGTTTATCTCTCGGGGACAGTTCCTACGAGCAGTACTTC. This gives the protein CASSLSLGDSSYEQYF.

V usage is TRBV7-8 and J usage is TRBJ2-1; 8 nucleotides line up with TRBD1. CDR3 length equals 16 residues. After removal of 8 bases from V and 5 bases from J, the junction contained 14 bases not matched to a gene. CDR1 and CDR2 (germline): SGHVS, FQNEAQ. CDR3: CASRSTYRGLNNEQFF. CDR3 DNA sequence: TGTGCCAGCCGCTCTACTTACAGGGGGTTAAACAATGAGCAGTTCTTC.

This rearrangement joins TRBV7-2 to TRBJ1-2; D might be TRBD1 (5 bases). The ends were cut back, 5 bases at V and 0 bases at J, with 16 bases in the middle. Germline loops: CDR1 SGHTA, CDR2 FQGNSA. This CDR3 is built from 16 residues. As DNA, the CDR3 is TGTGCCAGCAGCGCATCCTCCGGGGCAACTAACTATGGCTACACCTTC. It yields the protein CASSASSGATNYGYTF.

The rearrangement joins TRBV7-2 to TRBJ1-1; D gene ambiguous. Trimming cost V 0 bases and J 6 bases, with 11 bases left between them. The germline CDR1 and CDR2 sequences are SGHTA and FQGNSA. This CDR3 has 14 amino acids. The CDR3: CASSLASLSAEAFF. The CDR3 coding sequence is TGTGCCAGCAGCTTAGCATCCCTGAGCGCTGAAGCTTTCTTT.

The chain is built from TRBV14 and TRBJ2-3; 7 bases fit TRBD2. Germline V CDR1 and CDR2: SGHDN, FVKESK. V lost 3 bases, J lost 5 bases, and 2 bases stayed unmatched. This CDR3 is built from 13 residues. The CDR3 loop is CASSHPGGDTQYF. The DNA for the CDR3 is TGTGCCAGCAGCCACCCGGGGGGAGATACGCAGTATTTT.

The rearrangement links TRBV7-9 to TRBJ1-1; 9 nucleotides line up with TRBD1. Germline assignment: CDR1 SEHNR and CDR2 FQNEAQ (reference sequence). The CDR3 spans 16 residues. V lost 3 bases, J lost 2 bases, and 7 bases stayed unmatched. DNA for the CDR3: TGTGCCAGCAGCTTCCCCGGGACAGGGTTTAACACTGAAGCTTTCTTT. Residues: CASSFPGTGFNTEAFF.

The table lists this clone with a count of one. This rearrangement joins TRBV5-1 to TRBJ2-2; TRBD2 aligns across 10 bases. Germline CDR1 is SGHRS and CDR2 is YFSETQ. V was pared by 4 bases and J by 5 bases, with 8 bases of the junction left unmatched. The CDR3 spans 16 residues. CDR3 sequence (DNA): TGCGCCAGCAGCGCGGGGCTAGCGGGAGTTACCGGGGAGCTGTTTTTT. Translation: CASSAGLAGVTGELFF.

The V call is TRBV5-4, the J call TRBJ2-3, with a tentative D call TRBD2 (6 bases). This CDR3 region has 15 residues. The germline CDR1 and CDR2 sequences are SGHNT and YYREEE (reference sequence). V lost 4 bases to trimming and J lost 6 bases, with 18 bases between them. CDR3 nucleotides: TGTGCCAGCAGCAGTAGACTAGGCGGTTTTGATACGCAGTATTTT. As protein: CASSSRLGGFDTQYF.

The chain has TRBV18 and TRBJ2-1; TRBD2 aligns across 7 bases. Germline lookup yields CDR1 KGHSH and CDR2 LQKENI. V lost 3 bases and J lost 0; bases outside the gene matches: 8. The CDR3 runs to 17 residues. The chain's CDR3 is CASSPTAGASSYNEQFF. The CDR3 DNA is TGTGCCAGCTCACCGACTGCGGGAGCGAGCTCCTACAATGAGCAGTTCTTC.

This chain connects TRBV18 to TRBJ2-2; the match to TRBD1 covers 12 bases. Germline loops: CDR1 KGHSH, CDR2 LQKENI. The CDR3 sequence is 19 residues long. Losses at the gene ends were 5 bases for V and 3 bases for J; bases not matched to a gene: 13. For the CDR3, the DNA is TGTGCCAGCTCAACATTCCCGGGACAGGGGGCTAAGGACACCGGGGAGCTGTTTTTT. Amino acids: CASSTFPGQGAKDTGELFF.

V and J are TRBV5-1 and TRBJ1-2; D possibly corresponds to TRBD1 (6 bases). Germline CDR1 and CDR2: SGHRS and YFSETQ. The length of the CDR3 is 14 residues. The V end lost 2 bases, the J end lost 3 bases, and 11 bases lay between the germline ends. The CDR3 loop reads CASSFGQTDYGYTF. The DNA of the CDR3 is TGCGCCAGCAGCTTCGGACAGACAGACTATGGCTACACCTTC.

V gene TRBV3-1 (or the pseudogene TRBV3-2) combines with J gene TRBJ2-7; D is undetermined. CDR1 and CDR2 (germline): LGHDT, YNNKEL (reference sequence). CDR3 length: 12 amino acids. Trimming cost V 3 bases and J 4 bases, with 7 bases left between them. As DNA, the CDR3 is TGTGCCAGCAGCCACTACAGTTACGAGCAGTACTTC. Translation gives CASSHYSYEQYF.

Here the CDR3 DNA reads TGTGCCACCAGCAGAGATTTTGCTATTCTAGATACGCAGTATTTT. This gives the protein CATSRDFAILDTQYF. The gene calls are TRBV15 and TRBJ2-3; unclear D gene. Germline CDR1 LNHNV, CDR2 YYDKDF (reference sequence). The V end lost 0 bases, the J end lost 5 bases, and 12 bases lay between the germline ends. This CDR3 is 15 amino acids long. Together with reference TRBV15 and TRBJ2-3, the CDR3 gives the full variable domain: DAMVIQNPRYQVTQFGKPVTLSCSQTLNHNVMYWYQQKSSQAPKLLFHYYDKDFNNEADTPDNFQSRRPNTSFCFLDIRSPGLGDTAMYLCATSRDFAILDTQYFGPGTRLTVL.

This clone was recorded only once. The chain has TRBV5-1 and TRBJ2-5, with D perhaps given as TRBD1 or TRBD2 (5 bases each). CDR1 is SGHRS and CDR2 is YFSETQ in the germline V gene. This CDR3 has 17 residues. V was trimmed by 0 bases and J by 0 bases, leaving 15 bases between them. Here the CDR3 reads CASSLVGPRGNQETQYF. DNA of the CDR3: TGCGCCAGCAGCTTGGTGGGGCCCCGGGGAAACCAAGAGACCCAGTACTTC.

The chain links TRBV5-1 to TRBJ2-4; 13 bases are a match to TRBD2. The CDR3 has 18 residues. CDR1 and CDR2 (germline): SGHRS, YFSETQ. The trim removed 0 bases at V and 8 bases at J, leaving 11 bases unmatched. The CDR3 region is CASSLAGLAGAEGDIQYF. The CDR3, as DNA: TGCGCCAGCAGCTTGGCTGGACTAGCGGGGGCCGAGGGAGACATTCAGTACTTC.

The chain couples TRBV25-1 to TRBJ2-5; D possibly uses TRBD1 or TRBD2 (6 bases each). The germline V and J ends were trimmed by 1 base and 5 bases, with 11 bases remaining between them. The CDR3 spans 14 residues. Per germline, CDR1 MGHDK and CDR2 SYGVNS. CDR3 DNA: TGTGCCAGCAGTGAATCTCAGGGGAGGGAGACCCAGTACTTC. It is translated as CASSESQGRETQYF.